This paragraph reports one TCR beta chain. Its antigen is unknown. The sample belongs to a study of beta chain features in type 1 diabetes. On the study more broadly: Some 99 million sorted cells were examined across all samples.

A heparinised blood draw that averaged roughly 110 mL was obtained once from each donor. The study, taken as a whole, reports: Type 1 diabetes patients had moderately but significantly shorter TCRB CDR3s in all four CD4+ subsets. It was among patients, rather than healthy donors, that naive, central memory and Treg TCRB repertoires appeared more similar. VDJ junctions sequenced from type 1 diabetes patients showed fewer insertions and more deletions.

The isolated RNA, all of it, was reverse transcribed, so expressed TCRB transcripts were what got sequenced. The assay was immunoSEQ multiplex PCR, and TCRdb's table has in-frame clones only and misses some. This sample has about 300,000 clones, with roughly 14% found just once. The germline gives CDR1 PRHDT, CDR2 FYEKMQ (reference sequence). The CDR3 runs to 12 residues. With V trimmed by 6 bases and J by 5 bases, 3 bases remained unmatched. Material: naive CD4+ T cells from blood. The chain recombines TRBV13 with TRBJ1-2, with TRBD1 matching over 7 bases. The clonotype originates from a woman in her late teens or twenties with type 1 diabetes. CDR3: CASSRDRYGYTF. CDR3 bases: TGTGCCAGCAGTAGGGACAGATATGGCTACACCTTC.